This T cell receptor beta chain was obtained from a study of blood T cell repertoires in COVID-19. Study context: Samples representing acute and convalescent COVID-19 were sourced from the United States, Italy and Spain.

The method was immunoSEQ multiplex PCR; TCRdb's version includes in-frame clones alone and lacks a portion of them. The profile covers about 260,000 clones, with over 75% appearing a single time and around 0.7% taken by the ten largest. V lost 5 bases and J lost 3; bases outside the gene matches: 4. The CDR3 is 15 residues long. The germline V gene has CDR1 MGHRA and CDR2 YSYEKL. The receptor comes from a human donor in a cohort sampled during active COVID-19. The chain recombines TRBV4-1 with TRBJ2-2; 9 nucleotides agree with TRBD1. The sequencing sample was made of peripheral blood. CDR3 residues: CASSFDRGDTGELFF. Written as DNA, the CDR3 is TGCGCCAGCAGCTTTGACAGGGGGGACACCGGGGAGCTGTTTTTT.